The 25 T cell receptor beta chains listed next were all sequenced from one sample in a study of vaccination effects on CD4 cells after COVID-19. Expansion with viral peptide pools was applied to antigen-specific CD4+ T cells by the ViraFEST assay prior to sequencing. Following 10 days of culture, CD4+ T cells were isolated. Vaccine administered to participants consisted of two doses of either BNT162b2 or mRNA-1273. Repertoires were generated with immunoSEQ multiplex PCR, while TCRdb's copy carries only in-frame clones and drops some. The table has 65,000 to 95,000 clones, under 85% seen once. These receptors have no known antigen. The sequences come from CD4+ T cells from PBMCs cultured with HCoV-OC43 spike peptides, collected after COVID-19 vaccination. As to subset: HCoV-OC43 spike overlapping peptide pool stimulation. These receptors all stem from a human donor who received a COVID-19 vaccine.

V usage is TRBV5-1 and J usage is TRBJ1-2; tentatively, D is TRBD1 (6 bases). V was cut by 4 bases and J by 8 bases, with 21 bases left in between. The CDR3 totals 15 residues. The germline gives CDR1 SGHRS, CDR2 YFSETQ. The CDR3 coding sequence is TGCGCCAGCAGCACAGACCTTAGGACAGATAGAGGCTACACCTTC. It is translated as CASSTDLRTDRGYTF.

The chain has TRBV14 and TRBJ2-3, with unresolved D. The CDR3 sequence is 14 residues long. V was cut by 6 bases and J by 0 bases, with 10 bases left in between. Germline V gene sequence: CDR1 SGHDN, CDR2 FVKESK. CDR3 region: CASRRSGSTDTQYF. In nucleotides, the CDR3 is TGTGCCAGCAGGCGATCGGGCAGCACAGATACGCAGTATTTT.

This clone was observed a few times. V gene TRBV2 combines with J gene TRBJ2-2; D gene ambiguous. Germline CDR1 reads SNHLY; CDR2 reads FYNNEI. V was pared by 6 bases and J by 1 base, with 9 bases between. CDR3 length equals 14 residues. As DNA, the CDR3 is TGTGCCAGCAGGGGCGGATTGAACACCGGGGAGCTGTTTTTT. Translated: CASRGGLNTGELFF.

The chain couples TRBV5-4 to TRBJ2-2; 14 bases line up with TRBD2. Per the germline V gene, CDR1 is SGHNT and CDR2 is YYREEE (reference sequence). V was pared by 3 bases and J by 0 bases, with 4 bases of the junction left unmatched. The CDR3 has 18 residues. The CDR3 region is CASSSTGLAGANTGELFF. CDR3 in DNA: TGTGCCAGCAGCTCGACGGGACTAGCGGGGGCGAACACCGGGGAGCTGTTTTTT.

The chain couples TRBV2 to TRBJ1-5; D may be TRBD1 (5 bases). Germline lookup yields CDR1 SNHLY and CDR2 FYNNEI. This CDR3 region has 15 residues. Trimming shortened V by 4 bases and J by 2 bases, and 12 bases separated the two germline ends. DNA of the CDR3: TGTGCCAGCAGTGTCCAGGGTCTTGGCAATCAGCCCCAGCATTTT. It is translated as CASSVQGLGNQPQHF.

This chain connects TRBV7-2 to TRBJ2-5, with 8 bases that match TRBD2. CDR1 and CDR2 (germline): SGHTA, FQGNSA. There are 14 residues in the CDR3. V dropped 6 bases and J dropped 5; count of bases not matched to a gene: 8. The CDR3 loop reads CASSLRGGRETQYF. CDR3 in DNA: TGTGCCAGCAGTCTTCGGGGGGGCAGGGAGACCCAGTACTTC.

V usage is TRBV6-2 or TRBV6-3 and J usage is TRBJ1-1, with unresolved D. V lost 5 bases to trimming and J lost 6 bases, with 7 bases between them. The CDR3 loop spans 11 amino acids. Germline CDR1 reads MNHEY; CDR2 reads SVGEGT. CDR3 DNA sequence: TGTGCCAGCAGTCGAATGGCTGAAGCTTTCTTT. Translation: CASSRMAEAFF.

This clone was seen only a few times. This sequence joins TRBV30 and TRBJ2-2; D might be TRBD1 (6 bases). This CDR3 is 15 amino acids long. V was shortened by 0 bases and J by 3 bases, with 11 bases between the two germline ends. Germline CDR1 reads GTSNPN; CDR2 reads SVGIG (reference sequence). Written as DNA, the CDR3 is TGTGCCTGGAGTGTTCTGGGGGCGTACACCGGGGAGCTGTTTTTT. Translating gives CAWSVLGAYTGELFF.

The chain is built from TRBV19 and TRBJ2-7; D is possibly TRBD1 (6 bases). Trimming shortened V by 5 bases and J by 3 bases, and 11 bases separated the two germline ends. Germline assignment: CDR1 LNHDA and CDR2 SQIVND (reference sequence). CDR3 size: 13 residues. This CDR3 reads CASSRGRGYEQYV. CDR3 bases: TGTGCCAGTAGTCGTGGCAGGGGCTACGAGCAGTACGTC.

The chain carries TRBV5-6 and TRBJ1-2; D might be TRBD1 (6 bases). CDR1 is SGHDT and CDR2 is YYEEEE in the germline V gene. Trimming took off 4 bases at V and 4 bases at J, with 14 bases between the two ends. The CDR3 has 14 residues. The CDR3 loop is CASSPSGQPYGYTF. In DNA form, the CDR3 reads TGTGCCAGCAGCCCAAGTGGACAGCCCTATGGCTACACCTTC.

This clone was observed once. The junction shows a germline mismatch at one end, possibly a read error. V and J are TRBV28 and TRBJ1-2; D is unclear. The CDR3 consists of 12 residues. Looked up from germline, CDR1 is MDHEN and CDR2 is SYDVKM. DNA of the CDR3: TGTGCCGGCAGCGGGACTAACTATGGCTACACCTTC. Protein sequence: CAGSGTNYGYTF.

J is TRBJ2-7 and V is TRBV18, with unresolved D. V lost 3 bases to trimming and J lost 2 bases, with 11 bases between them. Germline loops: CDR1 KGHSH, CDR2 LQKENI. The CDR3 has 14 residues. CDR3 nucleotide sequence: TGTGCCAGCTCACCGACCGCAGAAACCTACGAGCAGTACGTC. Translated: CASSPTAETYEQYV.

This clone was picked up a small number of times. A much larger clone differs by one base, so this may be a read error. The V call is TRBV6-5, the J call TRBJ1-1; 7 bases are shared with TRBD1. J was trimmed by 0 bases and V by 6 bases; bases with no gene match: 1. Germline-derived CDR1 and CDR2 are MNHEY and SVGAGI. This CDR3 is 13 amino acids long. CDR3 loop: CASRQGLNTEAFF. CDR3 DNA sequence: TGTGCCAGCAGACAGGGGCTGAACACTGAAGCTTTCTTT.

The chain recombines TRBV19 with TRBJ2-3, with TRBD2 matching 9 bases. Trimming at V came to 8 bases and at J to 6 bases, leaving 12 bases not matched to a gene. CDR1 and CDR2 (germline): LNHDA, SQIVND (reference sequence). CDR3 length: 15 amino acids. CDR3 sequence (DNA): TGTGCCAGTCGTCTCGGTGCGGGGGGGATGGATACGCAGTATTTT. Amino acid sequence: CASRLGAGGMDTQYF.

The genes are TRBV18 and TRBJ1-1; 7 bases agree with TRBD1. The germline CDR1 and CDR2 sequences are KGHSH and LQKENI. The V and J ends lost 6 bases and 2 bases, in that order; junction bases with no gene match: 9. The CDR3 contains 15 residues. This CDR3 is CASSTGTGDNTEAFF. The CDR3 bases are TGTGCCAGCTCCACCGGCACAGGGGATAACACTGAAGCTTTCTTT.

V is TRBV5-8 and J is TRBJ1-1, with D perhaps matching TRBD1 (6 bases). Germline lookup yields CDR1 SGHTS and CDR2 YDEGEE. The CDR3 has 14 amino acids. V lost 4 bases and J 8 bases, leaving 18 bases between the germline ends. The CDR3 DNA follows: TGTGCCAGCAGCGACTACGACAGGACAAAAGAAGCTTTCTTT. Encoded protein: CASSDYDRTKEAFF.

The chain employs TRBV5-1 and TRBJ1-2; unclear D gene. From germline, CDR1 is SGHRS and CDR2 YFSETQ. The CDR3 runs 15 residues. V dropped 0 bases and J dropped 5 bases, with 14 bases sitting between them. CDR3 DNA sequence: TGCGCCAGCAGCTTGGAGGCAGGTGAGCCTTATGGCTACACCTTC. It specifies CASSLEAGEPYGYTF.

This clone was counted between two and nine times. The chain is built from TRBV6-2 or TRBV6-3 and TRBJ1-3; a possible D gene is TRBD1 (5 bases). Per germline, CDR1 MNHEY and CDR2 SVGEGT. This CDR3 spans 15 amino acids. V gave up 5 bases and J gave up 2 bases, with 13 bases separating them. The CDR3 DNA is TGTGCCAGCAGTCCCCTACAGGCTCCTGGAAACACCATATATTTT. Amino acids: CASSPLQAPGNTIYF.

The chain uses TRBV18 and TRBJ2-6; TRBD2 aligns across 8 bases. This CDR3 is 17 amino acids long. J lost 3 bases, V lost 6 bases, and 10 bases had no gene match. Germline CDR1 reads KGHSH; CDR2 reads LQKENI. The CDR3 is CASSPVGGAHGANVLTF. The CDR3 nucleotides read TGTGCCAGCTCTCCCGTCGGGGGGGCGCATGGGGCCAACGTCCTGACTTTC.

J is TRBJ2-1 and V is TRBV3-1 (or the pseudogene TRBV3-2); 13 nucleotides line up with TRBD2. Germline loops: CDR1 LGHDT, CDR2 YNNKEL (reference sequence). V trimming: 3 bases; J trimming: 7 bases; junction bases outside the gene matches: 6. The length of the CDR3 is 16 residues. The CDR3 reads CASSQRLAGGGNEQFF. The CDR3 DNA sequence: TGTGCCAGCAGCCAGCGACTAGCGGGGGGAGGGAATGAGCAGTTCTTC.

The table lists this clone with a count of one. The CDR3 is CASSLKAGLNTEAFF. In nucleotides, the CDR3 is TGTGCCAGCAGCTTAAAAGCAGGGCTGAACACTGAAGCTTTCTTT. The V call is TRBV7-3, the J call TRBJ1-1; TRBD1 might be the D (5 bases). CDR1 SGHTA and CDR2 FQGTGA come from the germline V gene. The CDR3 consists of 15 residues. V was trimmed by 1 base and J by 0 bases, leaving 9 bases between them.

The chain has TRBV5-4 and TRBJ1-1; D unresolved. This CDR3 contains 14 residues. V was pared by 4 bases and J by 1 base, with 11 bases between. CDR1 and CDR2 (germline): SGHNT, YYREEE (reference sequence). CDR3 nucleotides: TGTGCCAGCAGCAAAGCGACAACGAACACTGAAGCTTTCTTT. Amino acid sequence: CASSKATTNTEAFF.

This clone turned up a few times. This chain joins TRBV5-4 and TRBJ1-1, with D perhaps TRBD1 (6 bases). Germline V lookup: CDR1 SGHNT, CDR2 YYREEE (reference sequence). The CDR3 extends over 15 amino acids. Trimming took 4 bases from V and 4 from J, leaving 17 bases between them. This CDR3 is CASSPPGVGGTEAFF. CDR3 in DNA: TGTGCCAGCAGCCCCCCAGGGGTTGGCGGCACTGAAGCTTTCTTT.

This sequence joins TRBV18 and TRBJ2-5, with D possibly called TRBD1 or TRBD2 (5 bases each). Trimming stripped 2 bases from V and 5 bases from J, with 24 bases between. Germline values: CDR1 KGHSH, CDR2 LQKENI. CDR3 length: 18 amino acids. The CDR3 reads CASSPKGLGAGSWETQYF. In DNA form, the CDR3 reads TGTGCCAGCTCACCAAAGGGGCTCGGGGCCGGGTCTTGGGAGACCCAGTACTTC.

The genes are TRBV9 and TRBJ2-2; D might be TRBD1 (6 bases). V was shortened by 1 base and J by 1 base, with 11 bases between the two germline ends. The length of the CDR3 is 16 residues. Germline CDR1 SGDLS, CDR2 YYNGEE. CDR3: CASSVIQQGNTGELFF. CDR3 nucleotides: TGTGCCAGCAGCGTAATCCAACAGGGGAACACCGGGGAGCTGTTTTTT.